The 20 T cell receptor beta chains reported below all come from one sample, sequenced in a study of cytomegalovirus exposure and HLA in healthy donors. This PCR relied on a set of 60 Vbeta primers and 13 Jbeta primers. Measured with immunoSEQ multiplex PCR; TCRdb has only the in-frame clones, and not every one. This sample has some 140,000 clones; around 80% occur once, and the top ten carry just over 8.5%. The sequencing sample was made of PBMCs. Receptors originate from a woman in her forties or fifties in good health and CMV-seropositive.

The V call is TRBV9, the J call TRBJ2-3, with 8 nucleotides matching TRBD2. Germline trimming cut 0 bases from V and 2 bases from J; bases unmatched to any gene: 8. This CDR3 contains 17 residues. Germline V gives CDR1 SGDLS, CDR2 YYNGEE. The CDR3 loop reads CASSVERERGTTDTQYF. In DNA, the CDR3 is TGTGCCAGCAGCGTAGAGCGCGAGCGGGGGACCACAGATACGCAGTATTTT.

This rearrangement joins TRBV2 to TRBJ2-1, with 9 bases matching TRBD1. The CDR3 has 15 amino acids. J lost 9 bases, V lost 5 bases, and 11 bases had no gene match. Germline lookup yields CDR1 SNHLY and CDR2 FYNNEI. This chain's CDR3 is CASSPRQGEEGEQFF. The CDR3 coding sequence is TGTGCCAGCAGTCCTCGACAGGGGGAGGAGGGTGAGCAGTTCTTC.

The chain carries TRBV10-3 and TRBJ2-7, with D maybe TRBD2 (5 bases). Germline V gene sequence: CDR1 ENHRY, CDR2 SYGVKD. The CDR3 has 12 amino acids. Trimming took 10 bases from V and 7 from J, leaving 17 bases between them. Here the CDR3 reads CATTIGNGEQYF. In nucleotides, the CDR3 is TGTGCCACCACTATCGGGAATGGGGAGCAGTACTTC.

The J gene is TRBJ1-3, the V gene TRBV28, with TRBD1 matching over 9 bases. Germline V gives CDR1 MDHEN, CDR2 SYDVKM. The CDR3 sequence is 15 residues long. V was clipped by 6 bases and J by 3 bases; unmatched bases: 6. CDR3 amino acids: CASSPTGGFGNTIYF. The CDR3 region has the DNA TGTGCCAGCAGCCCGACAGGGGGGTTTGGAAACACCATATATTTT.

This clone appeared a few times. The V and J genes are TRBV7-9 and TRBJ2-1; no clear D gene. The germline V gene has CDR1 SEHNR and CDR2 FQNEAQ (reference sequence). CDR3 length: 11 amino acids. V was pared by 6 bases and J by 10 bases, with 10 bases between. The CDR3 sequence: CASSLTYEQFF. The CDR3 DNA reads as TGTGCCAGCAGTCTCACATACGAGCAGTTCTTC.

The chain couples TRBV29-1 to TRBJ2-2; D possibly corresponds to TRBD1 (5 bases). CDR1 and CDR2 (germline): SQVTM, ANQGSEA. This CDR3 is built from 13 residues. V was clipped by 4 bases and J by 4 bases, with 10 bases between them. CDR3 nucleotides: TGCAGCGTTGGCGCTAGGGGCACCGGGGAGCTGTTTTTT. The encoded protein is CSVGARGTGELFF.

V is TRBV25-1 and J is TRBJ2-5, with TRBD1 as a possible D gene (5 bases). The CDR3 covers 13 residues. Germline V gene data show CDR1 as MGHDK and CDR2 as SYGVNS. Trimming shortened V by 2 bases and J by 2 bases, and 6 bases separated the two germline ends. CDR3 in amino acids: CASSEPGQETQYF. In DNA, the CDR3 is TGTGCCAGCAGTGAACCAGGGCAAGAGACCCAGTACTTC.

The chain links TRBV18 to TRBJ2-7; D might be TRBD2 (6 bases). Deletions cut 3 bases from V and 6 bases from J, with 9 bases between. CDR3 length: 12 residues. Germline V gene lookup returns CDR1 KGHSH and CDR2 LQKENI. The CDR3 DNA is TGTGCCAGCTCACCGGGGGGAGGCGAGCAGTACTTC. This encodes CASSPGGGEQYF.

The rearrangement uses TRBV27 and TRBJ2-1; 9 positions match TRBD1. With 0 bases clipped from V and 5 bases from J, the junction kept 5 bases outside the gene matches. Germline V gives CDR1 MNHEY, CDR2 SMNVEV (reference sequence). The CDR3 length is 16 residues. In nucleotides, the CDR3 is TGTGCCAGCAGTTTATCCGGGACAGGGTCGGACAATGAGCAGTTCTTC. Amino acid sequence: CASSLSGTGSDNEQFF.

CDR3 amino acids: CASSLITDNTDTQYF. The CDR3 coding sequence is TGCGCCAGCAGCTTGATAACCGACAACACAGATACGCAGTATTTT. This chain joins TRBV5-1 and TRBJ2-3; D gene uncertain. V was shortened by 1 base and J by 2 bases, with 11 bases between the two germline ends. CDR3 length: 15 residues. Per germline, CDR1 SGHRS and CDR2 YFSETQ.

The genes are TRBV12-5 and TRBJ2-3, with TRBD1 as a possible D gene (5 bases). The CDR3 is 17 amino acids. Trimming stripped 1 base from V and 0 bases from J, with 14 bases between. The germline V gene encodes CDR1 LGHNT and CDR2 FRNRAP. CDR3 region: CASGLALTATSTDTQYF. The CDR3 nucleotides are TGTGCTAGTGGTTTGGCTTTGACAGCTACAAGCACAGATACGCAGTATTTT.

This sequence joins TRBV28 and TRBJ1-6, with 7 bases aligning to TRBD1. The CDR3 is 14 amino acids. Unmatched junction bases numbered 8, after V lost 5 bases and J lost 10 bases. The germline V gene encodes CDR1 MDHEN and CDR2 SYDVKM. The CDR3 reads CASSTTGTVSPLHF. The CDR3 DNA sequence: TGTGCCAGCAGTACGACAGGGACGGTGTCACCCCTCCACTTT.

The genes are TRBV18 and TRBJ1-2; D possibly corresponds to TRBD1 (5 bases). The CDR3 consists of 13 residues. V was shortened by 0 bases and J by 13 bases, with 15 bases between the two germline ends. Per the germline V gene, CDR1 is KGHSH and CDR2 is LQKENI. The CDR3 DNA follows: TGTGCCAGCTCACCACCCTCCGCAGGGCTGGGCACCTTC. Protein: CASSPPSAGLGTF.

CDR3 residues: CASSPPGLAGPEQYF. CDR3 DNA: TGTGCCAGCAGCCCACCGGGACTAGCGGGGCCTGAGCAGTACTTC. The chain combines TRBV13 with TRBJ2-7; 13 bases fit TRBD2. V dropped 5 bases and J dropped 7; count of bases not matched to a gene: 8. CDR1 is PRHDT, CDR2 FYEKMQ, per germline (reference sequence). This CDR3 comprises 15 residues.

This rearrangement joins TRBV4-2 to TRBJ2-7; TRBD1 agrees at 7 bases. V lost 1 base to trimming and J lost 3 bases; unmatched junction nucleotides: 9. Germline-derived CDR1 and CDR2 are LGHNA and YNFKEQ. The CDR3 extends over 16 amino acids. The CDR3 DNA is TGTGCCAGCAGCCAAGGAAGTGGGGGACAGCTCTACGAGCAGTACTTC. Its protein product is CASSQGSGGQLYEQYF.

The sample holds a few counts of this clone. The chain has TRBV7-6 and TRBJ1-1; D is perhaps TRBD1 (5 bases). The V gene lost 5 bases and the J gene lost 4 bases, with 11 bases spanning the gap. The V gene's germline CDR1 is SGHVS and CDR2 FNYEAQ. CDR3 length equals 13 residues. The CDR3 is CASSPGQGTEAFF. CDR3 nucleotide sequence: TGTGCCAGCAGCCCAGGGCAGGGCACTGAAGCTTTCTTT. Using reference TRBV7-6 and TRBJ1-1 for the parts outside the CDR3, the full variable domain is GAGVSQSPRYKVTKRGQDVALRCDPISGHVSLYWYRQALGQGPEFLTYFNYEAQQDKSGLPNDRFSAERPEGSISTLTIQRTEQRDSAMYRCASSPGQGTEAFFGQGTRLTVV.

This chain links TRBV5-1 with TRBJ2-7; TRBD2 matches at 13 bases. Unmatched junction bases numbered 9, after V lost 4 bases and J lost 5 bases. The CDR3 loop spans 16 amino acids. Germline V lookup: CDR1 SGHRS, CDR2 YFSETQ. CDR3 protein: CASSPTSGGPVDEQYF. CDR3 nucleotides: TGCGCCAGCAGCCCGACTAGCGGGGGGCCCGTAGACGAGCAGTACTTC.

J is TRBJ2-3 and V is TRBV7-3; a possible D gene is TRBD1 (7 bases). The CDR3 spans 15 residues. Trimming stripped 4 bases from V and 5 bases from J, with 16 bases between. Germline assignment: CDR1 SGHTA and CDR2 FQGTGA. For the CDR3, the DNA is TGTGCCAGCAGCTATGCGACAGGGAGGAAAGATACGCAGTATTTT. Protein product: CASSYATGRKDTQYF.

The rearrangement links TRBV18 to TRBJ1-2; 8 bases fit TRBD1. Germline loops: CDR1 KGHSH, CDR2 LQKENI. V was clipped by 1 base and J by 3 bases; unmatched bases: 4. The CDR3 runs 15 residues. In DNA, the CDR3 is TGTGCCAGCTCACCACAGCAGGGGGCGGACTATGGCTACACCTTC. It yields the protein CASSPQQGADYGYTF.

V and J are TRBV28 and TRBJ1-5, with 11 bases lining up with TRBD1. V lost 5 bases, J lost 6 bases, and 6 bases stayed unmatched. This CDR3 has 15 amino acids. Looked up from germline, CDR1 is MDHEN and CDR2 is SYDVKM. The CDR3 here is CASSRTGTGGQPQHF. CDR3 DNA: TGTGCCAGCAGTCGAACCGGGACAGGGGGTCAGCCCCAGCATTTT.